This T cell receptor beta chain was identified during a study of cytomegalovirus exposure and HLA in healthy donors. Study information: A later analysis reported the 100 to 150 validation repertoires used the same platform as the roughly 700 first-cohort repertoires. Study observations and caveats: A list of roughly 180 TCR beta chains associated with cytomegalovirus was given. Confirmation in vitro established that three CMV-associated chains were specific for CMV antigens. It was reportedly the case that the classifier diagnosed cytomegalovirus status with high specificity and sensitivity.

This table comes from immunoSEQ multiplex PCR, and its TCRdb copy is limited to in-frame clones, with some not included. The sample records about 190,000 clones, over 65% being singletons. Details on this clone: Antigen unknown.

Germline lookup yields CDR1 PRHDT and CDR2 FYEKMQ (reference sequence). The ends were cut back, 3 bases at V and 1 base at J, with 6 bases in the middle. The CDR3 covers 13 residues. This receptor was taken from a man in his late teens or twenties in good health and CMV-seropositive. The sample comprised PBMCs. The chain combines TRBV13 with TRBJ1-1, with D possibly matching TRBD1 (6 bases). This CDR3 reads CASSLTGNTEAFF. The CDR3 DNA is TGTGCCAGCAGCTTGACAGGGAACACTGAAGCTTTCTTT.